This T cell receptor beta chain was profiled in a study of T cells in women clearing cervical HPV infection. Points from the study as a whole: Richness differences could reflect unmeasured T-cell content per sample.

Turning to this clone: What it binds is not known.

Profiled with immunoSEQ multiplex PCR; TCRdb holds only in-frame clones, not every one. The sample data list tens of thousands of clones. The source is a woman between 18 and 75 years old with a cervical HPV16 infection that either progressed to CIN3+ or cleared (not recorded which). The sample taken for sequencing was blood buffy coat.

The DNA read from the CDR3 is TGTGCCAGTAGTTATTATGCGGGACAGCACAATCAGCCC. Translation gives CASSYYAGQHNQP. From start to end, the CDR3 is CASSYYAGQHNQPQHF. The chain uses TRBV19 and TRBJ1-5, with TRBD1 matching over 7 bases. The read comes to an end 3 residues before the CDR3 does, leaving the germline J gene to fill in the end. The CDR3 is made up of 16 amino acids. Germline V gene data show CDR1 as LNHDA and CDR2 as SQIVND (reference sequence). Germline trimming cut 5 bases from V and 3 bases from J; bases unmatched to any gene: 10.